The entry below gives a single T cell receptor (beta chain) sequence along with its context. Its specificity is not known. The same CDR3 also results from other DNA sequences found in this sample. Before the COVID-19 pandemic, during about 2010-2019, CD4+ T cells were taken from unexposed donors. CD4+ T cells were isolated from the cells after 10 days of culture. On days 3 and 7, cultures got half fresh IL-2 medium. Using immunoSEQ multiplex PCR, the repertoire was profiled, and TCRdb retains in-frame clones only, with some absent. The sample shows roughly 19,000 clones, roughly 76% of them seen only once. The germline V gene has CDR1 LGHDT and CDR2 YNNKEL (reference sequence). V gave up 0 bases and J gave up 5 bases, with 7 bases separating them. This CDR3 has 13 amino acids. The entry originates in a study of CD4 T cells in relation to SARS-CoV-2 and coronaviruses. Study-level information: Negative control cultures got HIV-1 Nef peptides or no peptide.

The chain carries TRBV3-1 (or the pseudogene TRBV3-2) and TRBJ1-1; perhaps TRBD1 as D (5 bases). The TCR sequence derives from a human donor in good health. Sample: CD4+ T cells from PBMCs, cultured in vitro. The CDR3 nucleotides are TGTGCCAGCAGCCAAGATGGGGGAACTGAAGCTTTCTTT. Translating it yields CASSQDGGTEAFF.